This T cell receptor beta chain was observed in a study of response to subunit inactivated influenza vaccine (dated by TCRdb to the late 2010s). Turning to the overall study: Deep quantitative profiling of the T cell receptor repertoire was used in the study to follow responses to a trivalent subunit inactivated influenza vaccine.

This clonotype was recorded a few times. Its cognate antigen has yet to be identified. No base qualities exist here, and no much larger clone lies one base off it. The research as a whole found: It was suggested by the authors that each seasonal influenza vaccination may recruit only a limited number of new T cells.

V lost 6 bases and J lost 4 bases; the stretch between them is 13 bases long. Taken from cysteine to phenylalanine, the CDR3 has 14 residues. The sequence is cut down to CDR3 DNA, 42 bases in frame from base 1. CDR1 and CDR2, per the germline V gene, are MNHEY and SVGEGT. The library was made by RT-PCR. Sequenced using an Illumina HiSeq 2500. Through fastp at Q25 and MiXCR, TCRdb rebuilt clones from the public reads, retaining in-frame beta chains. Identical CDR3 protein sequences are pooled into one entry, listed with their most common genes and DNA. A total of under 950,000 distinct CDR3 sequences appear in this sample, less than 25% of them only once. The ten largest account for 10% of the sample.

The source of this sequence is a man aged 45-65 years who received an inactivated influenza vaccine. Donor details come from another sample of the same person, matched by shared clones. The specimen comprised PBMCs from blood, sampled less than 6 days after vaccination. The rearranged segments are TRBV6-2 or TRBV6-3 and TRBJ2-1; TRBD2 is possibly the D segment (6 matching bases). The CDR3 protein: CASRGGAPYNEQFF. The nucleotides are TGTGCCAGCAGAGGAGGGGCCCCTTACAATGAGCAGTTCTTC.